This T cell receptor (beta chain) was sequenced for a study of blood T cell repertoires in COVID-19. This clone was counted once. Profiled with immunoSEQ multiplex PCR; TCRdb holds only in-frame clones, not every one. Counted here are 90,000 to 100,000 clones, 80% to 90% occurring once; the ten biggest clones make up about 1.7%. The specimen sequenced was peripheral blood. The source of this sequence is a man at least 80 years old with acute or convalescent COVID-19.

In DNA, the CDR3 is TGTGCCAGCTATACAGGGGGCATGTCCTACGAGCAGTACTTC. Its protein is CASYTGGMSYEQYF. The V and J genes are TRBV27 and TRBJ2-7; 9 bases line up with TRBD1. Unmatched junction bases numbered 6, after V lost 8 bases and J lost 1 base. There are 14 residues in the CDR3. Germline-derived CDR1 and CDR2 are MNHEY and SMNVEV (reference sequence).